A single sample is the source of the 9 T cell receptor beta chains below, sequenced in a study of Graves' ophthalmopathy and Graves' hyperthyroidism. For repertoire sequencing, the TCR beta CDR3 regions were amplified from RNA transcripts. RT-PCR was first run with HTBI primers, then multiplex PCR in a second round. MiXCR, applied by TCRdb to the multiplex PCR reads, yields one record per CDR3 protein. The data show hundreds of thousands of distinct CDR3 sequences, 20% to 25% seen once. The sequenced sample was peripheral blood. These receptors were taken from a woman between 50 and 59 years old with Graves' ophthalmopathy.

This clonotype was observed many times. At one boundary the junction diverges from the germline segment, which might be a read error. This chain links TRBV7-2 with TRBJ2-7, with D tentatively TRBD2 (5 bases). The V gene's germline CDR1 is SGHTA and CDR2 FQGNSA. This CDR3 is built from 13 residues. CDR3 sequence reads: CASSLALSYEQYF. Here the CDR3 DNA reads TGTGCCAGCAGCCTAGCATTGTCCTACGAGCAGTACTTC. The full variable domain, rest sourced from reference TRBV7-2 and TRBJ2-7, is GAGVSQSPSNKVTEKGKDVELRCDPISGHTALYWYRQSLGQGLEFLIYFQGNSAPDKSGLPSDRFSAERTGGSVSTLTIQRTQQEDSAVYLCASSLALSYEQYFGPGTRLTVT.

This chain joins TRBV2 and TRBJ2-6; D is perhaps TRBD1 or TRBD2 (5 bases each). The germline gives CDR1 SNHLY, CDR2 FYNNEI. This CDR3 has 16 amino acids. V shed 3 bases and J shed 1 base, with 10 bases lying between them. This CDR3 reads CASSDFGASGANVLTF. CDR3 sequence (DNA): TGTGCCAGCAGTGACTTCGGGGCATCTGGGGCCAACGTCCTGACTTTC.

V is TRBV3-1 and J is TRBJ1-2, with D unresolved. CDR3 length: 14 amino acids. With 1 base removed from V and 6 bases from J, the gap between germline ends came to 12 bases. Germline CDR1 is LGHDT and CDR2 is YNNKEL (reference sequence). The CDR3 sequence is CASSQVAGKDGYTF. As DNA, the CDR3 is TGTGCCAGCAGCCAAGTAGCAGGCAAGGATGGCTACACCTTC.

This clonotype was recorded at least ten times. The J gene is TRBJ2-2, the V gene TRBV4-3; 8 bases fit TRBD2. The CDR3 has 13 amino acids. Germline-derived CDR1 and CDR2 are LGHNA and YSLEER. In nucleotides, the CDR3 is TGCGGAGCGGGAGAAGTCTACACCGGGGAGCTGTTTTTT. Protein product: CGAGEVYTGELFF.

This clonotype was seen ten or more times. The chain recombines TRBV29-1 with TRBJ1-1; D is unclear. This CDR3 region has 12 residues. Germline CDR1 SQVTM, CDR2 ANQGSEA. Between the trimmed V and J ends, which lost 2 bases and 6 bases, there was a span of 10 bases. The CDR3 loop reads CSVESPPAEAFF. In DNA form, the CDR3 reads TGCAGCGTTGAATCCCCTCCAGCTGAAGCTTTCTTT.

This clonotype has at least ten counts. V usage is TRBV10-3 and J usage is TRBJ1-2, with D maybe TRBD1 (6 bases). The V and J ends lost 4 bases and 8 bases respectively, with 14 bases between them. The CDR3 runs 13 residues. CDR1 is ENHRY, CDR2 SYGVKD, per germline. In nucleotides, the CDR3 is TGTGCCATCAGTGTCTCAGGGGAGGGCGGCTACACCTTC. As protein: CAISVSGEGGYTF.

This clonotype was observed at least ten times. The chain employs TRBV25-1 and TRBJ1-3, with 9 bases that match TRBD1. V lost 2 bases, J lost 3 bases, and 8 bases stayed unmatched. This CDR3 spans 17 amino acids. Germline V lookup: CDR1 MGHDK, CDR2 SYGVNS. The CDR3 spells CASSERQGEMDGNTIYF. For the CDR3, the DNA is TGTGCCAGCAGTGAACGACAGGGGGAAATGGATGGAAACACCATATATTTT.

The CDR3 spells CSVVTGTSSSDTQYF. The CDR3 nucleotides read TGCAGCGTTGTAACCGGGACATCTAGCTCAGATACGCAGTATTTT. V gene TRBV29-1 combines with J gene TRBJ2-3; weak D call: TRBD1 (6 bases). The length of the CDR3 is 15 residues. V was clipped by 4 bases and J by 4 bases, with 18 bases between them. The germline gives CDR1 SQVTM, CDR2 ANQGSEA.

This clonotype was seen ten or more times. The chain carries TRBV24-1 and TRBJ2-2; D unclear. The CDR3 runs to 15 residues. In germline, CDR1 is KGHDR, CDR2 SFDVKD. Trimming took off 5 bases at V and 1 base at J, with 10 bases between the two ends. The CDR3 bases are TGTGCCACCAGTGGCCAGGCTCGGAACACCGGGGAGCTGTTTTTT. This codes for CATSGQARNTGELFF.